One sample yielded the 8 T cell receptor beta chains listed below, sequenced in a study of a mutant IDH1 vaccine in newly diagnosed glioma. No antigen has been identified for these receptors. Regarding time point: week 47, end of study. Vaccination comprised doses that each held 300 ug of mutant IDH1 20-mer peptide, plus topical imiquimod. TCRdb's table, derived via immunoSEQ multiplex PCR, lists solely in-frame clones and lacks some. In the table there are about 84,000 clones, 81% of which are singletons. This specimen was PBMCs, taken from a glioma patient whose treatment included an IDH1 peptide vaccine. The receptors shown here come from a man in his forties or fifties with glioma.

This chain connects TRBV25-1 to TRBJ1-1; 10 bases match TRBD1. The V and J ends lost 4 bases and 5 bases, in that order; junction bases with no gene match: 13. Germline assignment: CDR1 MGHDK and CDR2 SYGVNS. The CDR3 runs 17 residues. The CDR3 spells CASSVRGTGAGVTEAFF. DNA of the CDR3: TGTGCCAGCAGTGTGCGGGGGACAGGGGCTGGGGTTACTGAAGCTTTCTTT. The full variable domain, completed using reference TRBV25-1 and TRBJ1-1, is EADIYQTPRYLVIGTGKKITLECSQTMGHDKMYWYQQDPGMELHLIHYSYGVNSTEKGDLSSESTVSRIRTEHFPLTLESARPSHTSQYLCASSVRGTGAGVTEAFFGQGTRLTVV.

V is TRBV10-1 and J is TRBJ2-7; D may match TRBD1 or TRBD2 (6 bases each). This CDR3 region has 16 residues. In germline, CDR1 is WNHNN, CDR2 SYGVQD (reference sequence). Deletions cut 3 bases from V and 4 bases from J, with 19 bases between. CDR3: CASSDIGQGRWYEQYF. The CDR3 DNA follows: TGCGCCAGCAGTGATATCGGGCAGGGGAGGTGGTACGAGCAGTACTTC.

This clone appeared once. The chain carries TRBV2 and TRBJ2-3; D perhaps matches TRBD2 (5 bases). Germline values: CDR1 SNHLY, CDR2 FYNNEI. The CDR3 has 15 amino acids. Trimming left V 4 bases short and J 0 bases short, with 11 bases between. CDR3 DNA sequence: TGTGCCAGCAGTGGGAACGGGGTGAGCACAGATACGCAGTATTTT. Translation: CASSGNGVSTDTQYF.

V is TRBV10-3 and J is TRBJ2-3; no clear D. V was trimmed by 4 bases and J by 2 bases, leaving 7 bases between them. Germline V gene data show CDR1 as ENHRY and CDR2 as SYGVKD. The CDR3 length is 13 residues. DNA for the CDR3: TGTGCCATCAGTGGGACCTACACAGATACGCAGTATTTT. Its protein is CAISGTYTDTQYF.

The table lists this clone with a few counts. V usage is TRBV9 and J usage is TRBJ1-1; D may be TRBD1 (5 bases). This CDR3 region has 13 residues. V lost 6 bases, J lost 6 bases, and 15 bases lay in between. Germline V gene sequence: CDR1 SGDLS, CDR2 YYNGEE. The CDR3, as DNA: TGTGCCAGCACCCTTCTGGGGGGGTCTGAAGCTTTCTTT. Protein product: CASTLLGGSEAFF. The variable domain in full, with the rest retrieved from reference TRBV9 and TRBJ1-1, is DSGVTQTPKHLITATGQRVTLRCSPRSGDLSVYWYQQSLDQGLQFLIQYYNGEERAKGNILERFSAQQFPDLHSELNLSSLELGDSALYFCASTLLGGSEAFFGQGTRLTVV.

The V and J genes are TRBV4-1 and TRBJ1-4; a possible D gene is TRBD1 (5 bases). The V and J ends lost 0 bases and 7 bases respectively, with 27 bases between them. Germline values: CDR1 MGHRA, CDR2 YSYEKL. The CDR3 is made up of 20 amino acids. CDR3 DNA: TGCGCCAGCAGCCAAGATTTTGGGAGGGGCGGTCGCCACGGGAGTGAAAAACTGTTTTTT. This translates into CASSQDFGRGGRHGSEKLFF.

V is TRBV4-1 and J is TRBJ2-2; no clear D. The germline V gene encodes CDR1 MGHRA and CDR2 YSYEKL. V was cut by 2 bases and J by 8 bases, with 9 bases left in between. The CDR3 loop spans 13 amino acids. CDR3 nucleotide sequence: TGCGCCAGCAGCCAAAGGGTTGGGGGGGAGCTGTTTTTT. Protein: CASSQRVGGELFF.

This clone has a single count. This sequence joins TRBV7-2 and TRBJ2-7; D is unresolved. Trimming took off 3 bases at V and 3 bases at J, with 6 bases between the two ends. This CDR3 has 12 residues. CDR1 is SGHTA and CDR2 is FQGNSA in the germline V gene. The CDR3 here is CASSFRIYEQYF. The CDR3 nucleotides read TGTGCCAGCAGCTTCCGGATCTACGAGCAGTACTTC.